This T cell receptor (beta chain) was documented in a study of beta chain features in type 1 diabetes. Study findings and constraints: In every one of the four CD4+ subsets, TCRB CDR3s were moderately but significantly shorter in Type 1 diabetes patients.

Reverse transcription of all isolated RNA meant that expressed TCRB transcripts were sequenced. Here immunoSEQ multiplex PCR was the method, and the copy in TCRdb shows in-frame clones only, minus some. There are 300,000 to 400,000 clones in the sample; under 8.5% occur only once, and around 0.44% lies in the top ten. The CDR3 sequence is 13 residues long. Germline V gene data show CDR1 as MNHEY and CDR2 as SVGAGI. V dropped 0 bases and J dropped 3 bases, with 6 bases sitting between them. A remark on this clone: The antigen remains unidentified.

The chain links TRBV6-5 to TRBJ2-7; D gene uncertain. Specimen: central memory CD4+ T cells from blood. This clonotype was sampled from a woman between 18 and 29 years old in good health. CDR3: CASSYSPNYEQYF. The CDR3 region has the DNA TGTGCCAGCAGTTACTCTCCGAACTACGAGCAGTACTTC.